Listed below are T cell receptor beta chains from one sample, sequenced in a study of blood T cell repertoires in COVID-19. Sequenced by immunoSEQ multiplex PCR; TCRdb stores in-frame clones only, minus some. Altogether 230,000 or so clones are present, less than 90% being singletons, with the ten largest covering just over 2.5%. The sample was PBMCs or T cells enriched from blood (not recorded which). The receptors were sampled from a woman aged 30 to 39 who had recovered from COVID-19. Each CDR3 is given with its conserved first and last residue. A D gene is named only where the DNA matches it firmly. Expanded clones are given a class, and other clones once, few, many or no size at all.

TRBJ1-3 | TRBV7-9 | . | once | CASSLEPTIYF | TGTGCCAGCAGCCTCGAGCCCACCATATATTTT
TRBJ1-4 | TRBV7-8 | . | . | CASSLDPGSNEKLFF | TGTGCCAGCAGCTTAGATCCAGGGTCAAATGAAAAACTGTTTTTT
TRBJ1-6 | TRBV3-1/TRBV3-2 | . | . | CASSPQGRYNSPLHF | TGTGCCAGCAGCCCACAGGGACGGTATAATTCACCCCTCCACTTT
TRBJ2-2 | TRBV4-2 | . | . | CASSQDSAGWVTGELFF | TGTGCCAGCAGCCAAGATTCCGCAGGATGGGTCACCGGGGAGCTGTTTTTT
TRBJ1-1 | TRBV19 | TRBD1 | few | CASNPPGQMNTEAFF | TGTGCCAGTAACCCTCCGGGACAGATGAACACTGAAGCTTTCTTT
TRBJ1-6 | TRBV10-3 | . | . | CATSGGFDSPLHF | TGTGCCACCTCTGGAGGGTTTGATTCACCCCTCCACTTT
TRBJ2-5 | TRBV9 | TRBD1 | . | CASSVAGQEQETQYF | TGTGCCAGCAGCGTAGCCGGACAGGAGCAAGAGACCCAGTACTTC
TRBJ1-1 | TRBV4-1 | TRBD1 | . | CASSQDTTGGAEAFF | TGCGCCAGCAGCCAAGATACGACAGGGGGCGCAGAAGCTTTCTTT
TRBJ1-1 | TRBV3-1/TRBV3-2 | . | . | CASSQAGEAFF | TGTGCCAGCAGCCAAGCGGGGGAAGCTTTCTTT
TRBJ2-7 | TRBV7-2 | . | . | CASSLGTPTYEQYF | TGTGCCAGCAGCTTAGGGACTCCAACCTACGAGCAGTACTTC
TRBJ1-2 | TRBV6-1 | TRBD1 | . | CASSEKGAVYGYTF | TGTGCCAGCAGTGAGAAGGGGGCCGTCTATGGCTACACCTTC
TRBJ1-2 | TRBV7-2 | . | . | CASSISTGRAGYTF | TGTGCCAGCAGCATCTCAACAGGGAGGGCTGGCTACACCTTC
TRBJ1-4 | TRBV11-2 | TRBD1 | . | CASSLWARGSEKLFF | TGTGCCAGCAGCTTATGGGCCAGGGGGAGTGAAAAACTGTTTTTT
TRBJ2-3 | TRBV6-5 | . | . | CATISPLATDTQYF | TGTGCCACAATTTCCCCCCTAGCCACAGATACGCAGTATTTT
TRBJ2-1 | TRBV15 | . | . | CATPWTVPNEQFF | TGTGCCACACCTTGGACAGTGCCCAATGAGCAGTTCTTC
TRBJ2-7 | TRBV23-1 | TRBD1 | few | CASSQSPPDRDTDYEQYF | TGCGCCAGCAGTCAATCTCCTCCGGACAGGGACACGGATTACGAGCAGTACTTC
TRBJ1-5 | TRBV10-3 | TRBD1 | . | CATCEQGPDQPQHF | TGTGCCACTTGCGAACAGGGGCCCGATCAGCCCCAGCATTTT
TRBJ2-7 | TRBV6-5 | . | . | CASSYARGYSYEQYF | TGTGCCAGCAGTTACGCCAGGGGCTACTCCTACGAGCAGTACTTC
TRBJ1-4 | TRBV19 | . | . | CASSSDRATNEKLFF | TGTGCCAGTAGTTCGGATCGGGCAACTAATGAAAAACTGTTTTTT
TRBJ2-7 | TRBV3-1/TRBV3-2 | . | . | CASSQHGTYEQYF | TGTGCCAGCAGCCAACACGGGACCTACGAGCAGTACTTC
TRBJ1-5 | TRBV18 | TRBD1 | . | CASSPVGTGGIQPQHF | TGTGCCAGCTCACCTGTGGGGACAGGGGGCATTCAGCCCCAGCATTTT
TRBJ2-7 | TRBV5-6 | TRBD2 | few | CASSFSYLAGGPYEQYF | TGTGCCAGCAGCTTTTCCTACCTGGCGGGGGGCCCCTACGAGCAGTACTTC
TRBJ1-2 | TRBV5-4 | . | . | CASTGLGRNYGYTF | TGTGCCAGCACTGGGCTGGGGAGAAACTATGGCTACACCTTC
TRBJ2-5 | TRBV6-5 | TRBD2 | . | CASSYEGLAGRETQYF | TGTGCCAGCAGTTACGAAGGACTAGCGGGGAGGGAGACCCAGTACTTC
TRBJ2-7 | TRBV5-6 | . | few | CASSLARYEQYF | TGTGCCAGCAGCTTGGCCAGGTACGAGCAGTACTTC
TRBJ2-1 | TRBV9 | TRBD2 | . | CASSALAGAYNEQFF | TGTGCCAGCAGCGCACTAGCGGGGGCCTACAATGAGCAGTTCTTC
TRBJ2-7 | TRBV7-7 | . | . | CASNSGEPTYEQYF | TGTGCCAGCAACTCAGGGGAGCCGACCTACGAGCAGTACTTC
TRBJ2-7 | TRBV11-1 | TRBD2 | . | CASSGRTSGGLGEQYF | TGTGCCAGCAGCGGCAGGACTAGCGGGGGTTTGGGCGAGCAGTACTTC
TRBJ2-4 | TRBV5-5 | TRBD1 | . | CASSSNRQGARGAAKNIQYF | TGTGCCAGCAGCTCGAACCGACAGGGGGCGCGGGGTGCAGCCAAAAACATTCAGTACTTC
TRBJ2-1 | TRBV7-9 | TRBD1 | . | CASSTRQGAGTNEQFF | TGTGCCAGCAGCACCCGACAGGGGGCGGGAACCAATGAGCAGTTCTTC
TRBJ1-4 | TRBV5-4 | . | . | CASSSTGTNEKLFF | TGTGCCAGCAGCTCAACCGGGACTAATGAAAAACTGTTTTTT
TRBJ1-5 | TRBV2 | . | . | CASREGPNQPQHF | TGTGCCAGCAGGGAGGGCCCCAATCAGCCCCAGCATTTT
TRBJ2-3 | TRBV5-6 | . | . | CASSLATGKRDTQYF | TGTGCCAGCAGCTTGGCAACAGGGAAAAGAGATACGCAGTATTTT
TRBJ1-1 | TRBV10-2 | TRBD1 | . | CASSAGQGGNTEAFF | TGCGCCAGCAGTGCCGGACAGGGGGGGAACACTGAAGCTTTCTTT
TRBJ1-6 | TRBV6-5 | . | . | CASRSPRGSNSPLHF | TGTGCCAGCAGGAGTCCCAGGGGTTCGAATTCACCCCTCCACTTT
TRBJ1-1 | TRBV7-3 | . | . | CASSLTSEGTAFF | TGTGCCAGCAGCTTAACATCCGAGGGCACGGCTTTCTTT
TRBJ1-5 | TRBV5-8 | . | few | CASSGGLGNQPQHF | TGTGCCAGCAGCGGGGGGTTGGGCAATCAGCCCCAGCATTTT
TRBJ1-4 | TRBV29-1 | . | . | CSANRAGGEKLFF | TGCAGCGCCAACAGGGCGGGAGGTGAAAAACTGTTTTTT
TRBJ2-3 | TRBV4-3 | TRBD2 | . | CASSQVDGGAGDTQYF | TGCGCCAGCAGCCAAGTTGACGGGGGGGCAGGAGATACGCAGTATTTT
TRBJ2-7 | TRBV9 | . | once | CASSRAGTHYEQYF | TGTGCCAGCAGCCGAGCCGGGACACACTACGAGCAGTACTTC
TRBJ2-7 | TRBV2 | TRBD2 | . | CASGERVAGDEQYF | TGTGCCAGCGGGGAGAGAGTAGCGGGGGATGAGCAGTACTTC
TRBJ1-5 | TRBV6-5 | TRBD1 | . | CASRAQGAGNQPQHF | TGTGCCAGCAGGGCACAGGGGGCTGGCAATCAGCCCCAGCATTTT
TRBJ1-5 | TRBV3-1/TRBV3-2 | TRBD1 | . | CASSVTGGLNQPQHF | TGTGCCAGCAGCGTTACAGGGGGGCTCAATCAGCCCCAGCATTTT
TRBJ1-1 | TRBV10-3 | . | . | CAISDGGGREAEAFF | TGTGCCATCAGTGACGGTGGGGGGAGGGAAGCTGAAGCTTTCTTT
TRBJ2-7 | TRBV5-1 | . | . | CASSFVSSYEQYF | TGCGCCAGCAGCTTCGTGAGTTCCTACGAGCAGTACTTC
TRBJ2-7 | TRBV4-3 | TRBD2 | . | CASSQVASGGYEQYF | TGCGCCAGCAGCCAAGTGGCCAGCGGGGGCTACGAGCAGTACTTC
TRBJ1-1 | TRBV13 | . | . | CASSSDTQNTEAFF | TGTGCCAGCAGCTCCGACACCCAGAACACTGAAGCTTTCTTT
TRBJ2-2 | TRBV4-3 | TRBD1 | . | CASSQDRANTGELFF | TGCGCCAGCAGCCAGGACAGGGCCAACACCGGGGAGCTGTTTTTT
TRBJ1-2 | TRBV9 | . | once | CASSVSGDYEGYTF | TGTGCCAGCAGCGTGTCGGGAGATTATGAGGGCTACACCTTC
TRBJ1-2 | TRBV6-5 | TRBD1 | . | CASSTRTGYGYTF | TGTGCCAGCAGTACTCGGACAGGCTATGGCTACACCTTC
TRBJ1-1 | TRBV2 | TRBD1 | . | CASSGQGTLYTEAFF | TGTGCCAGCAGTGGACAGGGGACCCTCTACACTGAAGCTTTCTTT
TRBJ1-1 | TRBV29-1 | . | . | CSVESKGGTEAFF | TGCAGCGTGGAAAGTAAGGGAGGGACTGAAGCTTTCTTT
TRBJ1-1 | TRBV6-5 | . | . | CASSYTRGSTEAFF | TGTGCCAGCAGTTATACCAGGGGTTCCACTGAAGCTTTCTTT
TRBJ1-2 | TRBV6-5 | TRBD1 | . | CASTGGTGYGYTF | TGTGCCAGCACCGGCGGGACAGGCTATGGCTACACCTTC
TRBJ2-6 | TRBV29-1 | TRBD2 | . | CSASSGGNSGANVLTF | TGCAGCGCTTCTAGCGGGGGCAACTCTGGGGCCAACGTCCTGACTTTC
TRBJ2-5 | TRBV3-1/TRBV3-2 | . | . | CASSLPRGAETQYF | TGTGCCAGCAGCCTCCCCCGGGGGGCAGAGACCCAGTACTTC
TRBJ1-1 | TRBV27 | . | . | CAVRRGRGTEAFF | TGTGCCGTCCGGCGGGGGCGAGGAACTGAAGCTTTCTTT
TRBJ1-4 | TRBV4-2 | TRBD1 | few | CASSQEGGTGTNEKLFF | TGTGCCAGCAGCCAAGAGGGCGGGACAGGCACTAATGAAAAACTGTTTTTT
TRBJ1-2 | TRBV7-9 | . | . | CASSLETGYTF | TGTGCCAGCAGCTTAGAAACAGGCTACACCTTC